The present entry profiles one T cell receptor (beta chain) with its context. Its cognate antigen is unknown. Using immunoSEQ multiplex PCR, the repertoire was profiled, and TCRdb retains in-frame clones only, with some absent. This table holds roughly 51,000 clones, just over 85% found once. Germline V gene sequence: CDR1 MNHEY, CDR2 SVGAGI. Trimming removed 2 bases at V and 2 bases at J, with 7 bases between. The CDR3 extends over 14 amino acids. This entry comes from a study of T cell responses to AZD1222 COVID-19 vaccine. Notes on the study in general: The donor cohort was predominantly white British with a female majority, and clonal diversity may have been underestimated. The CD4 TCRs associated with vaccination extended across spike and predominated at 160-218 and 743-854.

Second doses were pooled across both intervals (about 4 or about 12 weeks). This TCR derives from an adult who received the AZD1222 COVID-19 vaccine. V gene TRBV6-5 combines with J gene TRBJ1-5; D is unclear. Sequenced here: peripheral blood, sampled 28 days after the second AZD1222 dose. The CDR3 nucleotides read TGTGCCAGCAGTTACAACAGTGGCAATCAGCCCCAGCATTTT. Translating it yields CASSYNSGNQPQHF.